This T cell receptor beta chain was profiled in a study of T cells in Graves' hyperthyroidism and ophthalmopathy. This CDR3 has 14 residues. Germline V CDR1 and CDR2: MDHEN, SYDVKM. V lost 3 bases and J 5 bases, leaving 13 bases between the germline ends. The investigators amplified TCR beta CDR3 regions from RNA transcripts. Researchers ran a first-round RT-PCR on the TCR CDR3 using the HTBI primer set. MiXCR, applied by TCRdb to the multiplex PCR reads, yields one record per CDR3 protein. The sample records 500,000 to 550,000 distinct CDR3 sequences, nearly 20% being singletons. The clonotype was recovered from a man aged 40-49 years with Graves' ophthalmopathy. V gene TRBV28 combines with J gene TRBJ1-1; D is ambiguous. Sequencing was performed on blood. The CDR3 protein is CASSFEVSGTEAFF. The CDR3, as DNA: TGTGCCAGCAGTTTCGAGGTTTCGGGGACTGAAGCTTTCTTT.